This T cell receptor (beta chain) was profiled in a study of breast tumors, draining lymph nodes, adjacent tissues. Study observations and caveats: Tumor repertoires ranked between lymph nodes and nontumor tissue in diversity, with V and J gene preferences.

This CDR3 is 15 amino acids long. CDR1 SGHRS and CDR2 YFSETQ come from the germline V gene. The junction had 7 bases not matched to a gene; V was cut back by 5 bases and J by 4 bases. Axillary draining lymph nodes of breast cancer patients supplied the node samples. One entry per CDR3 protein results from TCRdb running MiXCR on the multiplex PCR reads. This sample yields fewer than 200,000 distinct CDR3 sequences, of which about 33% are seen a single time; approximately 3.9% belongs to the top ten. A note on this clonotype: Its antigen is undetermined.

Input material: axillary lymph node tissue. V gene TRBV5-1 combines with J gene TRBJ2-3; 10 bases fit TRBD2. The receptor's source is a female donor with breast cancer. Some clones in this sample may be carry-over from other donors' samples. CDR3 bases: TGCGCCAGCAGTAGAAGGACTAGCGGAGCAGATACGCAGTATTTT. Translation gives CASSRRTSGADTQYF.